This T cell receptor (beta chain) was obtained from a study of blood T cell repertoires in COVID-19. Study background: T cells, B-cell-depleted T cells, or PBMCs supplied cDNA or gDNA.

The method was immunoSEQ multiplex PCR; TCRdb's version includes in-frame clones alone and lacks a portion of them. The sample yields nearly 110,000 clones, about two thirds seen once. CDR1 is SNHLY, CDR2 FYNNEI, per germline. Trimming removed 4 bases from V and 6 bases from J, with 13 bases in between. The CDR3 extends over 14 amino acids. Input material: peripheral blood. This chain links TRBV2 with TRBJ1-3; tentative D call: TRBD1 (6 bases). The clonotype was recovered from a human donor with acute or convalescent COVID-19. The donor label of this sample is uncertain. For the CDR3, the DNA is TGTGCCAGCAGTGCTTCAGGGGCGTTAAACACCATATATTTT. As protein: CASSASGALNTIYF.